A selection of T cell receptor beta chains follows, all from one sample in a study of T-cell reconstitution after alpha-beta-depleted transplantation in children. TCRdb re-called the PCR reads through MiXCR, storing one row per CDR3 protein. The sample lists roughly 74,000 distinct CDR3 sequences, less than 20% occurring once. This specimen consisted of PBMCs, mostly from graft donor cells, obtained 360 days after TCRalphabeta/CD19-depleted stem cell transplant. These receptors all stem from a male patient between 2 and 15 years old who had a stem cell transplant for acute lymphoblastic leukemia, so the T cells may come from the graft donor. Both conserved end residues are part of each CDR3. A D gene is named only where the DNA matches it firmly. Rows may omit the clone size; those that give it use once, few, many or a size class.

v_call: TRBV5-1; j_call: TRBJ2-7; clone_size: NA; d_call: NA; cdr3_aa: CASSLWTASYEQYF; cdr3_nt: TGCGCCAGCAGCTTGTGGACAGCCTCCTACGAGCAGTACTTC
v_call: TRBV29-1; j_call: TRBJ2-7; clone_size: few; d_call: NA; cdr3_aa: CSVGADSYEQYF; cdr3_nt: TGCAGCGTTGGGGCAGACTCCTACGAGCAGTACTTC
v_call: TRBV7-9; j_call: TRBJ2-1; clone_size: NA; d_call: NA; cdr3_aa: CASSFRGGSDEQFF; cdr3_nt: TGTGCCAGCAGCTTTAGGGGGGGGAGCGATGAGCAGTTCTTC
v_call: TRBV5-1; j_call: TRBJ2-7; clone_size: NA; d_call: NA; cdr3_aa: CASSPPGSGYEQYF; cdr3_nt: TGCGCCAGCAGCCCCCCGGGCTCAGGCTACGAGCAGTACTTC
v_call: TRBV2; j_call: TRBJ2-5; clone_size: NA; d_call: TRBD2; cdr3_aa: CTSSLRLAGGPYQETQYF; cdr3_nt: TGTACCAGCAGTTTGCGTCTAGCGGGAGGACCTTACCAAGAGACCCAGTACTTC
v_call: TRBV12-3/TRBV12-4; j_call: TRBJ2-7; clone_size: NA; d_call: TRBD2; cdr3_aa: CASRGLAGGYEQYF; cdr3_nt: TGTGCCAGCAGGGGACTAGCGGGAGGTTACGAGCAGTACTTC
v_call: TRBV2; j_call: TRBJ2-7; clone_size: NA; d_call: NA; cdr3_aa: CASSVRPGQIKGYYEQYF; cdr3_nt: TGTGCCAGCAGTGTCCGACCCGGACAGATTAAGGGTTATTACGAGCAGTACTTC
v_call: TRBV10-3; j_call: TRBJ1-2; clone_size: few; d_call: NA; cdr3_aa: CAISERSGIGYGYTF; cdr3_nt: TGTGCCATCAGTGAACGGTCCGGGATTGGCTATGGCTACACCTTC
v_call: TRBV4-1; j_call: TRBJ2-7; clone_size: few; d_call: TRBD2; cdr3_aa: CASTPRAGGSSYEQYF; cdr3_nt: TGCGCCAGCACCCCGAGGGCGGGAGGGAGCTCCTACGAGCAGTACTTC
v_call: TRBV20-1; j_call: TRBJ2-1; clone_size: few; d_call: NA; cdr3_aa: CSARISTSTRSFFSGNEQFF; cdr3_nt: TGCAGTGCTAGAATCTCCACCTCGACTAGAAGTTTTTTTAGTGGCAATGAGCAGTTCTTC
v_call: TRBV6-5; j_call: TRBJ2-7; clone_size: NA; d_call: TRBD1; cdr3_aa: CASSYSPWDSSQYF; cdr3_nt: TGTGCCAGCAGTTACTCACCCTGGGACAGTTCTCAGTACTTC
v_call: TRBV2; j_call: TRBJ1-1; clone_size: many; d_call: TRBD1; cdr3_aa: CASSRQGATEAFF; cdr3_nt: TGTGCCAGCAGTAGACAGGGGGCCACTGAAGCTTTCTTT
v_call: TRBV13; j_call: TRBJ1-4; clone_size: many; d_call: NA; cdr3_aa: CASSTTGRANEKLFF; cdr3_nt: TGTGCCAGCAGCACAACAGGGCGGGCTAATGAAAAACTGTTTTTT
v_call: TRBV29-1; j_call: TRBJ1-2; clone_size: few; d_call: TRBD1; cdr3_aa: CSVGTGWDYGYTF; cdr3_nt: TGCAGCGTTGGGACAGGGTGGGACTATGGCTACACCTTC
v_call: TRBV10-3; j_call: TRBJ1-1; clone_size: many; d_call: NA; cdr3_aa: CATRTANTEAFF; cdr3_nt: TGTGCCACCCGCACCGCTAACACTGAAGCTTTCTTT
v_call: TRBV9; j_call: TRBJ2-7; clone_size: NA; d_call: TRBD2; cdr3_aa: CASSGGLAGGPYEQYF; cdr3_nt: TGTGCCAGCAGCGGGGGACTAGCGGGAGGGCCCTACGAGCAGTACTTC
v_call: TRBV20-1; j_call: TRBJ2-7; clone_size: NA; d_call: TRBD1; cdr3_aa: CSARGPGGFYEQYF; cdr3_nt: TGCAGTGCTAGAGGTCCAGGGGGCTTTTACGAGCAGTACTTC
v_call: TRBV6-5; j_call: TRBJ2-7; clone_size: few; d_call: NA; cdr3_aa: CASSYSHRSTYEQYF; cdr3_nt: TGTGCCAGCAGTTATAGCCACCGGAGCACCTACGAGCAGTACTTC
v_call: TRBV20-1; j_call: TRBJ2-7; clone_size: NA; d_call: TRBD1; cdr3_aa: CSVRGGRGPFYEQYF; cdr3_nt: TGCAGTGTTCGAGGGGGCAGGGGACCATTCTACGAGCAGTACTTC
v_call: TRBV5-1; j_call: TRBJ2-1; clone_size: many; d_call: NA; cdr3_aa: CASSIFHNEQFF; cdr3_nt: TGCGCCAGCAGTATCTTCCACAATGAGCAGTTCTTC